This T cell receptor (beta chain) was sequenced for a study of blood T cell repertoires in COVID-19. Original handling: Estimation of nucleated cell counts was performed using reference gene primer amplification. Method: immunoSEQ multiplex PCR; TCRdb's copy keeps in-frame clones and lacks some. V, J and clone size derive from that table, while D and trimming were established from the DNA sequence. The table records 200,000 to 250,000 clones, 84% of them present only once. The CDR3 has 15 residues. The germline V gene has CDR1 KGHSH and CDR2 LQKENI. V shed 5 bases, J shed 3 bases, and the junction held 8 bases outside the gene matches.

The J gene is TRBJ2-7, the V gene TRBV18; 9 bases line up with TRBD1. The clonotype comes from a man aged 30 to 45 with active or convalescent COVID-19. Sequencing was carried out using peripheral blood. This CDR3 is CASSKDRGDVYEQYF. CDR3 nucleotide sequence: TGTGCCAGCTCAAAGGACAGGGGCGACGTCTACGAGCAGTACTTC.